This T cell receptor beta chain was recovered during a study of CD8+ T cells in alopecia areata. Looking at the study overall: The protocol delivered tofacitinib for 6 to 18 months, then withdrew it for 6 months. Notes on the study in general: Across lesional scalp, and particularly alopecia totalis/universalis, clonality surpassed that of normal scalp.

Points on this clone: No antigen is known for it.

Sequencing used cDNA as its template, made by extracting RNA and reverse transcribing it. Sequenced by immunoSEQ multiplex PCR; TCRdb stores in-frame clones only, minus some. Here the sample spans under 70,000 clones, under 75% being singletons. Trimming took off 3 bases at V and 15 bases at J, with 22 bases between the two ends. The CDR3 consists of 14 residues. CDR1 SGDLS and CDR2 YYNGEE come from the germline V gene. From alopecia areata patients, lesional scalp punch biopsies and peripheral blood were collected. This clonotype originated in a human donor with alopecia areata. Here the sequenced sample was CD8+ T cells sorted from blood, taken at week 0. The chain joins TRBV9 to TRBJ2-4; D gene ambiguous. CDR3 sequence reads: CASSATIYDPWVYF. The DNA of the CDR3 is TGTGCCAGCAGCGCGACCATCTATGACCCCTGGGTGTACTTC.